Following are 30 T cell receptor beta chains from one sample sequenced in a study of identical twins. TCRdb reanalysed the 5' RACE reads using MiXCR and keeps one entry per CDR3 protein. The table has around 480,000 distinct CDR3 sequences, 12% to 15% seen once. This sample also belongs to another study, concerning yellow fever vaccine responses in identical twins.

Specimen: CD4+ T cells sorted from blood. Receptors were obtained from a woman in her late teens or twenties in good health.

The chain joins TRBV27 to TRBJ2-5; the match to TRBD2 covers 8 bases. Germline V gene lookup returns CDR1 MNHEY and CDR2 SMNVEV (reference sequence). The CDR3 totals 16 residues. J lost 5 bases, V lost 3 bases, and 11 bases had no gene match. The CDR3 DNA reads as TGTGCCAGCAGTTTTGGCAGCGGGAGAGTAAGGGAGACCCAGTACTTC. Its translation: CASSFGSGRVRETQYF.

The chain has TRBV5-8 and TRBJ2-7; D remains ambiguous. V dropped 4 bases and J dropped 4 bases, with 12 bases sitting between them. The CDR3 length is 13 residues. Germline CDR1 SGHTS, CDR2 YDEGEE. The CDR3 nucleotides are TGTGCCAGCAGCCACGCCGGACGGTACGAGCAGTACTTC. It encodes CASSHAGRYEQYF. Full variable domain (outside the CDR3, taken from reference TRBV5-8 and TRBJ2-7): EAGVTQSPTHLIKTRGQQATLRCSPISGHTSVYWYQQALGLGLQFLLWYDEGEERNRGNFPPRFSGRQFPNYSSELNVNALELEDSALYLCASSHAGRYEQYFGPGTRLTVT.

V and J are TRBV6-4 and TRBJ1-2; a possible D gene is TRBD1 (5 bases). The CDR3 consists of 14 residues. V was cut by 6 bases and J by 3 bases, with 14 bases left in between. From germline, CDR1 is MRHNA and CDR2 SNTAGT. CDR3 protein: CASSPGGFDYGYTF. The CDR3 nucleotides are TGTGCCAGCAGCCCCGGGGGTTTCGACTATGGCTACACCTTC.

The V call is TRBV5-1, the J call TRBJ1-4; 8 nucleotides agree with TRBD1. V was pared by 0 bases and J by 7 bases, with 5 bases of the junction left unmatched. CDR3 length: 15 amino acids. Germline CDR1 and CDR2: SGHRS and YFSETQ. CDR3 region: CASSLEGTGTEKLFF. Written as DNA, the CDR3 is TGCGCCAGCAGCTTGGAGGGGACAGGTACTGAAAAACTGTTTTTT. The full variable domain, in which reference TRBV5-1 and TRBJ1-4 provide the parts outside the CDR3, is KAGVTQTPRYLIKTRGQQVTLSCSPISGHRSVSWYQQTPGQGLQFLFEYFSETQRNKGNFPGRFSGRQFSNSRSEMNVSTLELGDSALYLCASSLEGTGTEKLFFGSGTQLSVL.

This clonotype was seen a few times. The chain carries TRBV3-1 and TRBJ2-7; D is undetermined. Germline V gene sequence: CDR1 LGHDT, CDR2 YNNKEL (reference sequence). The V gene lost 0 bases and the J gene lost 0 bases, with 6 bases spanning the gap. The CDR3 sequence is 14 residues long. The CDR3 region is CASSQEVGSYEQYF. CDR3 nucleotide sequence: TGTGCCAGCAGCCAAGAAGTGGGCTCCTACGAGCAGTACTTC.

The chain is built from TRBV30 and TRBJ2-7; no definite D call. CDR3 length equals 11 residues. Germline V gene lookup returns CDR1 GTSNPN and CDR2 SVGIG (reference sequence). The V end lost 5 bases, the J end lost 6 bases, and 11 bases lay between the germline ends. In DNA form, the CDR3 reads TGTGCCTGGGGCAGAACACCCGAGCAGTACTTC. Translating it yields CAWGRTPEQYF.

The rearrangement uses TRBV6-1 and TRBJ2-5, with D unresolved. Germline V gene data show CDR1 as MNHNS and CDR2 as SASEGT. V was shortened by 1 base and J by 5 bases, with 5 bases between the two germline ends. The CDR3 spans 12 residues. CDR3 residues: CASSEGWETQYF. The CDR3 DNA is TGTGCCAGCAGTGAAGGGTGGGAGACCCAGTACTTC.

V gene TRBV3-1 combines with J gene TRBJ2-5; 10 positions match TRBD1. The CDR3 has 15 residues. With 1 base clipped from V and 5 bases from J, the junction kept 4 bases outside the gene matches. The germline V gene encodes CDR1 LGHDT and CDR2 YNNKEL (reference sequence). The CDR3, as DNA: TGTGCCAGCAGCCAAGCGACAGGGGGCGCGGAGACCCAGTACTTC. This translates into CASSQATGGAETQYF.

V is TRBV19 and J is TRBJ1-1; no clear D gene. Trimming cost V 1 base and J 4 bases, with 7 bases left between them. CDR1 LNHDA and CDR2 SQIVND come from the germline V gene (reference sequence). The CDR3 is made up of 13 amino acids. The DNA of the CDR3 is TGTGCCAGTAGTATAGGTTTGGGCACTGAAGCTTTCTTT. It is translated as CASSIGLGTEAFF.

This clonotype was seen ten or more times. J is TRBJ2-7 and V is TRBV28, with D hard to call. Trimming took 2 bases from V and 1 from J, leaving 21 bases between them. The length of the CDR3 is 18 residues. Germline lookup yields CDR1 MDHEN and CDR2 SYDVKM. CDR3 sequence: CASSLRHIWQYLSYEQYF. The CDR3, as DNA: TGTGCCAGCAGTTTACGGCACATTTGGCAGTACCTGTCCTACGAGCAGTACTTC.

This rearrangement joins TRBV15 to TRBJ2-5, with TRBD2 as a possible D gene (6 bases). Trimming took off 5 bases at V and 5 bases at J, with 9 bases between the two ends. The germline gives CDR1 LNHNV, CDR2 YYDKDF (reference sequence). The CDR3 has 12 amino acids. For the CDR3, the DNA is TGTGCCACCAGCGTTGGAGGGGAGACCCAGTACTTC. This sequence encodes CATSVGGETQYF.

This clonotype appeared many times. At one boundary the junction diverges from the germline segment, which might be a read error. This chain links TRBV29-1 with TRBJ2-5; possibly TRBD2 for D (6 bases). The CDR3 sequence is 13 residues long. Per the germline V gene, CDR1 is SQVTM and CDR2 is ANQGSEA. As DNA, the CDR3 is TGCAGCGTCGAAGTGACTAGTGAGGAGACCCAGTACTTC. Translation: CSVEVTSEETQYF.

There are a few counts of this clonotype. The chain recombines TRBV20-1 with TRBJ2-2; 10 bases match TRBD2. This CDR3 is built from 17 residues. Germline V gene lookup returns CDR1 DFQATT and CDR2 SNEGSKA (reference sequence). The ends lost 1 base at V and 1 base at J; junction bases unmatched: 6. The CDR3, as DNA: TGCAGTGCTAGAGTCCATGCTAGCGGGGGGAACACCGGGGAGCTGTTTTTT. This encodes CSARVHASGGNTGELFF.

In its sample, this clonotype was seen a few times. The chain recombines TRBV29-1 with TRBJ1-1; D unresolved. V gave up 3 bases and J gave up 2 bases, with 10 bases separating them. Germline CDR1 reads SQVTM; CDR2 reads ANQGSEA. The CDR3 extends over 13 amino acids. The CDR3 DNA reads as TGCAGCGTTGATTCGGGTATTAACACTGAAGCTTTCTTT. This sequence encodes CSVDSGINTEAFF.

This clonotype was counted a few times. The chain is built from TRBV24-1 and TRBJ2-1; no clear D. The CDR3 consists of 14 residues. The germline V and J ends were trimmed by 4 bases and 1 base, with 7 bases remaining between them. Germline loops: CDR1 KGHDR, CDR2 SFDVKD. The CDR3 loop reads CATSEVGSYNEQFF. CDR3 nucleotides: TGTGCCACCAGTGAAGTAGGGTCCTACAATGAGCAGTTCTTC.

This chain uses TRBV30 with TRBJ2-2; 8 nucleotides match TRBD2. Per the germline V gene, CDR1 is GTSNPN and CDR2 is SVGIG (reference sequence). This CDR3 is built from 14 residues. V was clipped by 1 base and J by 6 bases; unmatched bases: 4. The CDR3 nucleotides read TGTGCCTGGAGTGCGGGACTAGTAGCCGGGGAGCTGTTTTTT. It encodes CAWSAGLVAGELFF.

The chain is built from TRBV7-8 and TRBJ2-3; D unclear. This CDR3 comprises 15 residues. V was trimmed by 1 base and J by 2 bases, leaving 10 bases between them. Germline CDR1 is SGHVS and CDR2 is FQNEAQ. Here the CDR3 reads CASSLETASTDTQYF. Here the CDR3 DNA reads TGTGCCAGCAGCTTAGAGACCGCCTCCACAGATACGCAGTATTTT. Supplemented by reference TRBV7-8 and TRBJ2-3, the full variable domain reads GAGVSQSPRYKVAKRGQDVALRCDPISGHVSLFWYQQALGQGPEFLTYFQNEAQLDKSGLPSDRFFAERPEGSVSTLKIQRTQQEDSAVYLCASSLETASTDTQYFGPGTRLTVL.

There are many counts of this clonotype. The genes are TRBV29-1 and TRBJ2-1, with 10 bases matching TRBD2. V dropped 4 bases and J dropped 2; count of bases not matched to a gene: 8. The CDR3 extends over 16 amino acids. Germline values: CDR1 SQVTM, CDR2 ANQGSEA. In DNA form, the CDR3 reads TGCAGCGTTGGGGGTCTAGCGGGGGACACCTACAATGAGCAGTTCTTC. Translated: CSVGGLAGDTYNEQFF.

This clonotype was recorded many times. DNA of the CDR3: TGCGCCAGCAGAGAATCAGGGATTAATGAAAAACTGTTTTTT. Translated: CASRESGINEKLFF. The chain joins TRBV5-1 to TRBJ1-4, with a weak D call TRBD1 (5 bases). Trimming removed 5 bases from V and 4 bases from J, with 12 bases in between. The germline V gene has CDR1 SGHRS and CDR2 YFSETQ. The CDR3 totals 14 residues.

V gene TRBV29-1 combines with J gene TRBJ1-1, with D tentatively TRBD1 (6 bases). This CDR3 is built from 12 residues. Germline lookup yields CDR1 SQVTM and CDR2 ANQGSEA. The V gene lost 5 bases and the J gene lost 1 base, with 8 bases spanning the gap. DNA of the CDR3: TGCAGCGTTTCGGACAGGAACACTGAAGCTTTCTTT. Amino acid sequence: CSVSDRNTEAFF.

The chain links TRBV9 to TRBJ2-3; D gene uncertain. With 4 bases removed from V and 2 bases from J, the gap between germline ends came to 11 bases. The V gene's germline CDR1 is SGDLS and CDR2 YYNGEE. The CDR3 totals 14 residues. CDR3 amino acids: CASSLPHTTDTQYF. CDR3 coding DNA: TGTGCCAGCAGCCTACCACACACCACAGATACGCAGTATTTT.

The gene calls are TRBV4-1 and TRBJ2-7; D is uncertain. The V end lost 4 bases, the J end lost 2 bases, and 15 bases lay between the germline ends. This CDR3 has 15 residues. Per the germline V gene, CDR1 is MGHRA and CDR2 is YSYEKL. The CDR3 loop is CASSPRGGRTYEQYF. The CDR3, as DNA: TGCGCCAGCAGCCCCCGAGGCGGCCGAACCTACGAGCAGTACTTC.

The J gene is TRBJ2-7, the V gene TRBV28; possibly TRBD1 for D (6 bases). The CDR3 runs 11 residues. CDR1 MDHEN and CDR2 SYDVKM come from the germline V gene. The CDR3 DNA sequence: TGTAGAAACAGGGTCCCCTACGAGCAGTACTTC. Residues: CRNRVPYEQYF.

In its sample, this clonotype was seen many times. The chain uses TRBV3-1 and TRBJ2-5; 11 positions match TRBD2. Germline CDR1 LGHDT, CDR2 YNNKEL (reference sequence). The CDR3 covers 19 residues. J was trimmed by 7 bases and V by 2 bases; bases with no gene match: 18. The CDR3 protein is CASSQPPSSGRPPMVTQYF. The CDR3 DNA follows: TGTGCCAGCAGCCAACCCCCCTCTAGCGGGAGGCCCCCAATGGTGACCCAGTACTTC.

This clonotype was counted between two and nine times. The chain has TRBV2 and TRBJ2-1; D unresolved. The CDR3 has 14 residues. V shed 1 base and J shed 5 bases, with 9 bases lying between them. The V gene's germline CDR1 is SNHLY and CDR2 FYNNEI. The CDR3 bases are TGTGCCAGCAGTGAAGTATCTAGACACAATGAGCAGTTCTTC. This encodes CASSEVSRHNEQFF.

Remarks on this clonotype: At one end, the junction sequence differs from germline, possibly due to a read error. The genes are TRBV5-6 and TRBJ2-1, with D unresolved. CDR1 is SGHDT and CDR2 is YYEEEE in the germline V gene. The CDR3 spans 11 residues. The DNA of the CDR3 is TGTGCCAGCAGCTTGATCAATCAGCAGTTCTTC. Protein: CASSLINQQFF.

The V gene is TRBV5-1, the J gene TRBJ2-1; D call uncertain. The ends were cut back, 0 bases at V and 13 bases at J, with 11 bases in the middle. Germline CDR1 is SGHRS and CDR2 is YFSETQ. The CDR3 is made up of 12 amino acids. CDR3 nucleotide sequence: TGCGCCAGCAGCTTGGATCTAGTTTTTCAGTTCTTC. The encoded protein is CASSLDLVFQFF. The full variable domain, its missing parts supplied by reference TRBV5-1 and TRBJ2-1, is KAGVTQTPRYLIKTRGQQVTLSCSPISGHRSVSWYQQTPGQGLQFLFEYFSETQRNKGNFPGRFSGRQFSNSRSEMNVSTLELGDSALYLCASSLDLVFQFFGPGTRLTVL.

The CDR3 spells CAWSVLSDTQYF. Here the CDR3 DNA reads TGTGCCTGGAGTGTACTTTCAGATACGCAGTATTTT. V is TRBV30 and J is TRBJ2-3; D uncertain. Trimming pared 0 bases from V and 4 bases from J, leaving 5 bases between. The CDR3 spans 12 residues. CDR1 is GTSNPN, CDR2 SVGIG, per germline (reference sequence).

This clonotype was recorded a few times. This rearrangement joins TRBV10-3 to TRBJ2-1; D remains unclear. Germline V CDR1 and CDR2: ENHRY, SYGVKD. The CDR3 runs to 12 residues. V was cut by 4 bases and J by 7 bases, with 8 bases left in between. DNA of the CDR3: TGTGCCATCAGTGGGCAAGGAAATGAGCAGTTCTTC. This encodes CAISGQGNEQFF.

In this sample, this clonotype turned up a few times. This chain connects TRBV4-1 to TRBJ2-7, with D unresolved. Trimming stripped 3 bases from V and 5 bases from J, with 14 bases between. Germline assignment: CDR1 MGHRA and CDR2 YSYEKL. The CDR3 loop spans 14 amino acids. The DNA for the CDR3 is TGCGCCAGCAGCCATGTAACCTGGGCCCACGAGCAGTACTTC. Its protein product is CASSHVTWAHEQYF.